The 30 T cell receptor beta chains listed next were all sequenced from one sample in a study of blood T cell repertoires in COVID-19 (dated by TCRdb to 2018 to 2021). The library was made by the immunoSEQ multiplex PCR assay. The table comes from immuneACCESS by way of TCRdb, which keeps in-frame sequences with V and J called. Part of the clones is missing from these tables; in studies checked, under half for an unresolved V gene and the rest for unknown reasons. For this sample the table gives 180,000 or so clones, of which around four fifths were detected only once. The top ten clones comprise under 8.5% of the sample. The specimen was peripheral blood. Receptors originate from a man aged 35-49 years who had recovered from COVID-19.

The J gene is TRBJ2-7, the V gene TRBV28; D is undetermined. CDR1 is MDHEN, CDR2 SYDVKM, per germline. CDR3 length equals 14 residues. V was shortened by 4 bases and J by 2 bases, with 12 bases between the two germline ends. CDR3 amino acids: CASSSRSPTYEQYF. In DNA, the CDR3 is TGTGCCAGCAGTTCCCGGTCTCCCACCTACGAGCAGTACTTC.

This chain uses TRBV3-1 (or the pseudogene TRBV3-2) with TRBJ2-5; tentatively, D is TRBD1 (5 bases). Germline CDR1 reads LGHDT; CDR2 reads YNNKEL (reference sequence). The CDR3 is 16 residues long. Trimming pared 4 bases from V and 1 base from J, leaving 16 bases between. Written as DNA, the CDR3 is TGTGCCAGCAGCCGCCGAGGACATCAAGTCCAAGAGACCCAGTACTTC. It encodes CASSRRGHQVQETQYF.

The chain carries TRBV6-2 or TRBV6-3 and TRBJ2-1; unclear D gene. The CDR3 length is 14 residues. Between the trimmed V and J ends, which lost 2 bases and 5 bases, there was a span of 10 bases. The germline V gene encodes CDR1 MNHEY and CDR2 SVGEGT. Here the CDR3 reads CASSYSTSDNEQFF. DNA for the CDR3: TGTGCCAGCAGTTACAGTACTTCTGACAATGAGCAGTTCTTC.

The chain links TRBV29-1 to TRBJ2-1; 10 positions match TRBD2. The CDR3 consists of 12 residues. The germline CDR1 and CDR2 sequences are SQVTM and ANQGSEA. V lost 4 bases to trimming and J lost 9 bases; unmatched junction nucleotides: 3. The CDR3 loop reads CSVGKREGEQFF. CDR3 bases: TGCAGCGTTGGGAAGCGGGAGGGTGAGCAGTTCTTC.

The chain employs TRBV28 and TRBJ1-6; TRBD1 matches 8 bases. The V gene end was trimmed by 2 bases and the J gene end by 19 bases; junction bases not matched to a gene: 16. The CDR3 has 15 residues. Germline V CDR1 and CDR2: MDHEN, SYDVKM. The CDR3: CASSLPPGQAVSFHF. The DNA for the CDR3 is TGTGCCAGCAGTTTACCCCCGGGACAGGCCGTATCGTTTCACTTT.

CDR3 DNA sequence: TGTGCCAGCAGTTATTATCCGGTATCATCCTACGAGCAGTACTTC. The encoded protein is CASSYYPVSSYEQYF. This sequence joins TRBV6-5 and TRBJ2-7; D not certain. Looked up from germline, CDR1 is MNHEY and CDR2 is SVGAGI. Trimming stripped 3 bases from V and 1 base from J, with 13 bases between. This CDR3 has 15 amino acids.

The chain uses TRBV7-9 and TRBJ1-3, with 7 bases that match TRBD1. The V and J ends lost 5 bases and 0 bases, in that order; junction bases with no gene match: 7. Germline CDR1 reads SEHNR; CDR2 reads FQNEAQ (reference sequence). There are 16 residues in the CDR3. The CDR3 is CASSIGGTVSGNTIYF. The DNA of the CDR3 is TGTGCCAGCAGCATCGGAGGGACAGTCTCTGGAAACACCATATATTTT.

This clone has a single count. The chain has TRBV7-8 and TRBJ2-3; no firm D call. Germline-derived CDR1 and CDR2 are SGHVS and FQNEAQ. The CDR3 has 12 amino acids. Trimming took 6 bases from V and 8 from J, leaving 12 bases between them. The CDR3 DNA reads TGTGCCAGCAGTCCGGATCTAGGTACGCAGTATTTT. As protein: CASSPDLGTQYF.

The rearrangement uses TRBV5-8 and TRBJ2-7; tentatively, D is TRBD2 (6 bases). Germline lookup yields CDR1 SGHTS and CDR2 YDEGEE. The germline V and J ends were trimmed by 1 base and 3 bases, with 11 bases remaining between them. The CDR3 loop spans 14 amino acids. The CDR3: CASSLYGGIYEQYF. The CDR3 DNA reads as TGTGCCAGCAGCTTGTACGGGGGAATCTACGAGCAGTACTTC.

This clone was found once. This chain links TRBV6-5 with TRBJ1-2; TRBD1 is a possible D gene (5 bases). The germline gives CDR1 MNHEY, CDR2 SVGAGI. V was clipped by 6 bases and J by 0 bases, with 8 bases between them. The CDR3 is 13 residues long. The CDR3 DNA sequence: TGTGCCAGCAGGCGGGGGGCTAACTATGGCTACACCTTC. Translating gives CASRRGANYGYTF.

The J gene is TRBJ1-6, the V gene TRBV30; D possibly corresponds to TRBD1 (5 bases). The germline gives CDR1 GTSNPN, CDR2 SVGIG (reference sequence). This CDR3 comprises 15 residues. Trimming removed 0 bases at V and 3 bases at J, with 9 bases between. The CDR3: CAWSVGGDYNSPLHF. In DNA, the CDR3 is TGTGCCTGGAGTGTAGGAGGGGACTATAATTCACCCCTCCACTTT.

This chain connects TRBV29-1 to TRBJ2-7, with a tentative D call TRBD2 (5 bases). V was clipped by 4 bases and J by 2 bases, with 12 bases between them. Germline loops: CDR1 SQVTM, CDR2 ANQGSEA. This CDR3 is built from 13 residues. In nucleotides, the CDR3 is TGCAGCGTTGTGGAAGGGAGAGCCTACGAGCAGTACTTC. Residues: CSVVEGRAYEQYF.

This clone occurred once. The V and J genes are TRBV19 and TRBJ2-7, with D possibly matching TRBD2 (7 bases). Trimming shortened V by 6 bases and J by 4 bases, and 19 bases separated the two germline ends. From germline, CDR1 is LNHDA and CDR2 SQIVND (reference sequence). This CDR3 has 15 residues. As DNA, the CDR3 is TGTGCCAGTAGCTTGATGGGGGGGGCAAAATACGAGCAGTACTTC. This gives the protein CASSLMGGAKYEQYF.

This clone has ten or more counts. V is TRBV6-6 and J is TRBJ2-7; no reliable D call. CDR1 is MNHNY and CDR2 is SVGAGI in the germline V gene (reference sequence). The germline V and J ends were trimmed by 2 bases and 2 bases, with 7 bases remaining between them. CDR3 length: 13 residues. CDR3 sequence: CASSYGLTYEQYF. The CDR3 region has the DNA TGTGCCAGCAGTTACGGGCTAACCTACGAGCAGTACTTC.

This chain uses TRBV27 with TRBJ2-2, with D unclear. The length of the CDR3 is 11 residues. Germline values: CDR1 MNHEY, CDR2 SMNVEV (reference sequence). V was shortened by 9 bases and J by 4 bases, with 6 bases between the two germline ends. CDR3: CASASTGELFF. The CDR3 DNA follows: TGTGCCAGTGCCAGCACCGGGGAGCTGTTTTTT.

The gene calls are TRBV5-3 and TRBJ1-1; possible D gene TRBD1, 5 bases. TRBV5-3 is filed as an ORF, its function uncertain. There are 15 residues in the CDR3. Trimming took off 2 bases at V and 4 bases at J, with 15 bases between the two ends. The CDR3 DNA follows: TGTGCCAGAAGCTTCGCCCGGACACTTTGCACTGAAGCTTTCTTT. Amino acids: CARSFARTLCTEAFF.

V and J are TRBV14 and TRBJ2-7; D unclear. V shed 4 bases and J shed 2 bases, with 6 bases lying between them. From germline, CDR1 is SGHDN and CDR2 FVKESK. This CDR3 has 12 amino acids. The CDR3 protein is CASSLTPYEQYF. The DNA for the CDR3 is TGTGCCAGCAGCCTCACACCCTACGAGCAGTACTTC.

CDR3 protein: CASSFIRPSGSIGELFF. The DNA of the CDR3 is TGTGCCAGCAGTTTCATCCGGCCTAGCGGGAGCATCGGGGAGCTGTTTTTT. The chain uses TRBV27 and TRBJ2-2; 10 nucleotides align to TRBD2. The germline V gene has CDR1 MNHEY and CDR2 SMNVEV (reference sequence). The CDR3 has 17 residues. J was trimmed by 7 bases and V by 3 bases; bases with no gene match: 11.

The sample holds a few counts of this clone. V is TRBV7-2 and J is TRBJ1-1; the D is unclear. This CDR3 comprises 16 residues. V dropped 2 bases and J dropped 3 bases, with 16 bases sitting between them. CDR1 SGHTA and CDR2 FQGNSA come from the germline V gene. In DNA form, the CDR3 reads TGTGCCAGCAGCTTAAACGGAGGGAGAGCACACACTGAAGCTTTCTTT. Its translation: CASSLNGGRAHTEAFF.

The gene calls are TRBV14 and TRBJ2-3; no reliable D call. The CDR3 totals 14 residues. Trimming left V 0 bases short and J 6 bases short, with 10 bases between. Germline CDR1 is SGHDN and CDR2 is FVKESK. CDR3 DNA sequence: TGTGCCAGCAGCCAAGAACAGCAGTCCGATACGCAGTATTTT. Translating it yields CASSQEQQSDTQYF.

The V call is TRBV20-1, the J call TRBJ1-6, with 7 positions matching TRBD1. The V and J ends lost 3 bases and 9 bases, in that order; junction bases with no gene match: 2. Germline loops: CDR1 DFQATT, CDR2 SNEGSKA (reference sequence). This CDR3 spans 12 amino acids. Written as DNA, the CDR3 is TGCAGTGCTAGTCAGGGGGTTTCACCCCTCCACTTT. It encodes CSASQGVSPLHF.

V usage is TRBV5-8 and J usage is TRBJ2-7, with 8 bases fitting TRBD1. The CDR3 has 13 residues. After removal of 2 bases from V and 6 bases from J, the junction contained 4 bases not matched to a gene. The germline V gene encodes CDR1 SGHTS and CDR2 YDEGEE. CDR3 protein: CASSFWTGSEQYF. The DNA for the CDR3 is TGTGCCAGCAGCTTTTGGACAGGGAGCGAGCAGTACTTC.

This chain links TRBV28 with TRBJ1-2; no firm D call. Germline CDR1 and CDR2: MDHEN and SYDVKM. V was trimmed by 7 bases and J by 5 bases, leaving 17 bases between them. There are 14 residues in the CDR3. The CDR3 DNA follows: TGTGCCAGCATCGGGGAGAGTACGATTTATGGCTACACCTTC. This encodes CASIGESTIYGYTF.

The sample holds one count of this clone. CDR3 DNA: TGCGCCAGCAGCCAAGGACTGGGACTCTTCTACGAGCAGTACTTC. Amino acids: CASSQGLGLFYEQYF. The chain carries TRBV4-1 and TRBJ2-7; TRBD2 is a possible D gene (6 bases). The V and J ends lost 1 base and 3 bases respectively, with 13 bases between them. Germline CDR1 MGHRA, CDR2 YSYEKL. This CDR3 contains 15 residues.

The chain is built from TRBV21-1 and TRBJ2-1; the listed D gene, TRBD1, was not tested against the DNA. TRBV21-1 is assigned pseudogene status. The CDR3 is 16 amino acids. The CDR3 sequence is CASSVTGTEKINEQFF. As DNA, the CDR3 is TGTGCCAGCAGCGTGACCGGGACAGAGAAAATTAATGAGCAGTTCTTC.

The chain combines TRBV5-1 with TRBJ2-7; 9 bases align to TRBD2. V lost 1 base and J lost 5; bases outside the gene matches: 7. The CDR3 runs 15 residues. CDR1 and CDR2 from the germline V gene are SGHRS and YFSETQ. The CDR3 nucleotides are TGCGCCAGCAGCTTGTTCGCGGGAGGGCCAAACGAGCAGTACTTC. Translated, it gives CASSLFAGGPNEQYF.

The CDR3 spells CASSLAVTYYNEQFF. Here the CDR3 DNA reads TGTGCCAGCAGCTTAGCGGTAACCTACTACAATGAGCAGTTCTTC. The chain carries TRBV7-8 and TRBJ2-1, with D uncertain. This CDR3 region has 15 residues. The V end lost 0 bases, the J end lost 3 bases, and 9 bases lay between the germline ends. Germline CDR1 and CDR2: SGHVS and FQNEAQ.

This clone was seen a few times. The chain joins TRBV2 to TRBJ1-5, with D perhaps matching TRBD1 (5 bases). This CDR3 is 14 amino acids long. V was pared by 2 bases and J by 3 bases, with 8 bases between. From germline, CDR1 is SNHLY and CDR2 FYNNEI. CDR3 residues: CASSETTVNQPQHF. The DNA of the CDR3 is TGTGCCAGCAGTGAAACGACAGTCAATCAGCCCCAGCATTTT.

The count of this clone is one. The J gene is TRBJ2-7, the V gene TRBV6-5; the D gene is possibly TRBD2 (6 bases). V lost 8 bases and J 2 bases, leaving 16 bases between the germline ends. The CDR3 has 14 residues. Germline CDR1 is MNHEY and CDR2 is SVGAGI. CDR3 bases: TGTGCCAGCCTAGTAGCGGCGGGTCCCTACGAGCAGTACTTC. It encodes CASLVAAGPYEQYF.

The CDR3: CASSLGSAPVGGTNYGYTF. Here the CDR3 DNA reads TGTGCCAGCAGCTTAGGGTCGGCTCCTGTCGGGGGTACTAACTATGGCTACACCTTC. The chain combines TRBV7-9 with TRBJ1-2; TRBD1 is a possible D gene (5 bases). Germline V CDR1 and CDR2: SEHNR, FQNEAQ (reference sequence). The CDR3 is 19 residues long. The V gene lost 1 base and the J gene lost 0 bases, with 21 bases spanning the gap.